The rows below give T cell receptor beta chains drawn from one sample of a study of CD8 T cells in ankylosing spondylitis. One entry per CDR3 protein, called by TCRdb with MiXCR from the 5' RACE reads. Of fewer than 650,000 distinct CDR3 sequences in the sample, about 13% were seen once. The sample comprised blood, either unsorted or a sorted T cell fraction (not recorded which). Receptor source: a male donor with ankylosing spondylitis. The CDR3 runs from the conserved cysteine through the conserved F or W. A D gene is named only where the DNA matches it firmly. Not every row has a clone size; where given, it reads once, few, many or a size class.

J,V,size,D,CDR3,DNA
TRBJ2-1,TRBV20-1,.,.,CSADHVVGQFF,TGCAGTGCAGACCACGTAGTTGGACAGTTCTTC
TRBJ2-7,TRBV4-1,.,.,CASSQGLSSASGEQYF,TGCGCCAGCAGCCAAGGGCTTTCTAGCGCCTCGGGTGAGCAGTACTTC
TRBJ1-1,TRBV30,.,.,CAWSRGSNTEAFF,TGTGCCTGGAGTCGGGGATCGAACACTGAAGCTTTCTTT
TRBJ1-1,TRBV28,.,.,CASSSPQGNTEAFF,TGTGCCAGCAGTTCCCCTCAAGGGAACACTGAAGCTTTCTTT
TRBJ1-5,TRBV6-1,.,.,CASSELWVLMGQPQHF,TGTGCCAGCAGTGAACTGTGGGTATTGATGGGTCAGCCCCAGCATTTT
TRBJ2-4,TRBV5-6,few,.,CASSLVRGSTRSKNIQYF,TGTGCCAGCAGCTTGGTGAGGGGTTCAACGAGGTCCAAAAACATTCAGTACTTC
TRBJ2-5,TRBV20-1,few,TRBD2,CSATKPRTSETQYF,TGCAGTGCTACAAAACCCAGGACTAGCGAGACCCAGTACTTC
TRBJ2-2,TRBV24-1,many,TRBD2,CATSDFSGSGELFF,TGTGCCACCAGTGATTTTAGCGGGAGCGGGGAGCTGTTTTTT
TRBJ2-1,TRBV7-7,.,.,CASSLDGHNEQFF,TGTGCCAGCAGCCTTGATGGACACAATGAGCAGTTCTTC
TRBJ2-3,TRBV20-1,many,TRBD2,CSASSAGGTSTDTQYF,TGCAGTGCGAGCTCAGCGGGAGGTACCAGCACAGATACGCAGTATTTT
TRBJ2-3,TRBV15,few,.,CATSRVGAAGDTQYF,TGTGCCACCAGCAGGGTGGGGGCCGCAGGAGATACGCAGTATTTT
TRBJ2-3,TRBV20-1,.,.,CSARVITGVRDTQYF,TGCAGTGCTAGAGTTATCACGGGGGTCCGAGATACGCAGTATTTT
TRBJ1-2,TRBV5-1,many,TRBD1,CASSLRTGGNYGYTF,TGCGCCAGCAGCTTGCGGACAGGGGGAAACTATGGCTACACCTTC
TRBJ2-3,TRBV12-3/TRBV12-4,.,.,CASSPVVSDTQYF,TGTGCCAGCAGCCCTGTCGTATCAGATACGCAGTATTTT
TRBJ1-1,TRBV5-1,few,TRBD1,CASSSIGQGLNTEAFF,TGCGCCAGCAGCTCCATTGGACAGGGGCTGAACACTGAAGCTTTCTTT
TRBJ1-5,TRBV20-1,few,.,CSARVRGLSNQPQHF,TGCAGTGCTAGAGTTCGGGGGTTGAGCAATCAGCCCCAGCATTTT
TRBJ2-1,TRBV29-1,.,.,CSVYGRDGNNEQFF,TGCAGCGTTTATGGCCGGGACGGAAACAATGAGCAGTTCTTC
TRBJ2-7,TRBV11-2,few,.,CASSLDFAYEQYF,TGTGCCAGCAGCTTAGATTTCGCCTACGAGCAGTACTTC